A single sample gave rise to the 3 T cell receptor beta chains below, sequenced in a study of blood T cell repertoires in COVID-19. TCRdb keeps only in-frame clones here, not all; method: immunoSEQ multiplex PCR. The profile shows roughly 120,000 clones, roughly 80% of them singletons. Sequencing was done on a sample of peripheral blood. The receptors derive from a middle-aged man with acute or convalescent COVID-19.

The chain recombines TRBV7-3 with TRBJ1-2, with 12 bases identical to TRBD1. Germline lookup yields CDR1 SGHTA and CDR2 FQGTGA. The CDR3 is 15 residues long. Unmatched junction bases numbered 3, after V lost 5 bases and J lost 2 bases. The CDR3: CASSPGTGGNYGYTF. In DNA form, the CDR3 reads TGTGCCAGCAGCCCGGGGACAGGGGGCAACTATGGCTACACCTTC.

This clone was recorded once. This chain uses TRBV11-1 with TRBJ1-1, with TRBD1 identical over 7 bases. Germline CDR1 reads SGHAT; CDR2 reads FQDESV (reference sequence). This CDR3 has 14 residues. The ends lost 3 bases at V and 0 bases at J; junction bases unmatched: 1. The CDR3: CASSLGQLNTEAFF. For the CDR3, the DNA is TGTGCCAGCAGCTTGGGACAGTTGAACACTGAAGCTTTCTTT.

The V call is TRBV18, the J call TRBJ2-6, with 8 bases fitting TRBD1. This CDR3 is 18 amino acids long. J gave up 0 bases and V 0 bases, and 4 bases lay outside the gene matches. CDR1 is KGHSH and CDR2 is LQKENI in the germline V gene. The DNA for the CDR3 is TGTGCCAGCTCACCACCCCGGACAGGGTCCTCTGGGGCCAACGTCCTGACTTTC. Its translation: CASSPPRTGSSGANVLTF.